This T cell receptor beta chain emerged from a study of shared clonotypes between healthy human individuals. Clones were read by immunoSEQ multiplex PCR, and TCRdb kept only the in-frame ones, dropping some. The sample holds about 2.4 million clones; over 85% are singletons and the top ten take around 0.37%. Germline CDR1 MDHEN, CDR2 SYDVKM. V shed 6 bases and J shed 6 bases, with 17 bases lying between them. This CDR3 has 14 residues. Sequencing was carried out using naive CD4+ T cells from PBMCs. The subset here: CD45RA+ positively selected. This receptor was taken from a man in his late teens or twenties in good health. Some clones in this sample may be carry-over from other donors' samples. The V gene is TRBV28, the J gene TRBJ1-2; possible D gene TRBD1, 6 bases. The CDR3 protein is CASSPFSRGNGYTF. Here the CDR3 DNA reads TGTGCCAGCAGCCCCTTTAGCAGGGGTAATGGCTACACCTTC.